The 27 T cell receptor beta chains in this list originate from one sample, sequenced in a study of cytotoxic CD8 clonotypes in ibrutinib-treated CLL. Measured with immunoSEQ multiplex PCR; TCRdb has only the in-frame clones, and not every one. The table lists roughly 150,000 clones, 88% of them singletons. The input for sequencing was PBMCs, taken at disease progression, from a patient treated with ibrutinib. Receptor source: a human donor with chronic lymphocytic leukemia.

This clone was seen once. This sequence is one base from a far larger clone and is likely a read error. The chain couples TRBV5-1 to TRBJ1-2; unclear D gene. The V gene's germline CDR1 is SGHRS and CDR2 YFSETQ. This CDR3 has 16 residues. The CDR3 bases are TGCGCCAGCAGCTTGGATCACGATGGTTCATGGGTACTAACTCCATTC. Protein: CASSLDHDGSWVLTPF. Complete variable domain (other parts from reference TRBV5-1 and TRBJ1-2): KAGVTQTPRYLIKTRGQQVTLSCSPISGHRSVSWYQQTPGQGLQFLFEYFSETQRNKGNFPGRFSGRQFSNSRSEMNVSTLELGDSALYLCASSLDHDGSWVLTPFGSGTRLTVV.

The chain combines TRBV4-2 with TRBJ1-2; D unclear. Germline V gives CDR1 LGHNA, CDR2 YNFKEQ. Trimming took 0 bases from V and 2 from J, leaving 4 bases between them. This CDR3 has 13 residues. This CDR3 reads CASSQDRNYGYTF. The DNA of the CDR3 is TGTGCCAGCAGCCAAGACAGGAACTATGGCTACACCTTC.

The gene calls are TRBV30 and TRBJ1-4; 7 nucleotides align to TRBD1. J lost 7 bases, V lost 2 bases, and 10 bases had no gene match. CDR3 length equals 15 residues. Germline lookup yields CDR1 GTSNPN and CDR2 SVGIG (reference sequence). The CDR3 region has the DNA TGTGCCTGGAGTTTCGAACAGGGGATTCGTGAAAAACTGTTTTTT. Translated: CAWSFEQGIREKLFF.

This CDR3 is CAWKFGSPSSYEQYF. The DNA for the CDR3 is TGTGCCTGGAAGTTCGGAAGCCCGAGCTCCTACGAGCAGTACTTC. The chain uses TRBV30 and TRBJ2-5; no definite D call. The J call is uncertain, as TRBJ2-7 better fits the DNA end. The CDR3 runs to 15 residues. The germline V gene encodes CDR1 GTSNPN and CDR2 SVGIG (reference sequence).

This rearrangement joins TRBV5-5 to TRBJ1-2, with D hard to call. The germline V gene encodes CDR1 SGHKS and CDR2 YYEKEE (reference sequence). The CDR3 sequence is 14 residues long. Deletions cut 0 bases from V and 0 bases from J, with 6 bases between. The CDR3 here is CASSLGTANYGYTF. In DNA, the CDR3 is TGTGCCAGCAGCTTGGGAACGGCTAACTATGGCTACACCTTC.

The J gene is TRBJ2-2, the V gene TRBV11-3; TRBD1 aligns across 8 bases. The CDR3 spans 14 residues. V lost 8 bases and J lost 7; bases outside the gene matches: 9. The germline V gene encodes CDR1 SGHNT and CDR2 YENEEA. The CDR3 DNA reads as TGTGCCAGCCGGACAGGGATTTTGATCGGGGAGCTGTTTTTT. It codes for CASRTGILIGELFF.

The V and J genes are TRBV7-3 and TRBJ2-7, with 7 positions matching TRBD2. There are 15 residues in the CDR3. The germline CDR1 and CDR2 sequences are SGHTA and FQGTGA. J was trimmed by 4 bases and V by 1 base; bases with no gene match: 7. The CDR3 protein is CASSLRASGKYEQYF. CDR3 nucleotides: TGTGCCAGCAGCTTAAGGGCTAGCGGCAAGTACGAGCAGTACTTC. Full variable domain (missing parts from reference TRBV7-3 and TRBJ2-7): GAGVSQTPSNKVTEKGKYVELRCDPISGHTALYWYRQSLGQGPEFLIYFQGTGAADDSGLPNDRFFAVRPEGSVSTLKIQRTERGDSAVYLCASSLRASGKYEQYFGPGTRLTVT.

The chain links TRBV7-3 to TRBJ2-1; 7 nucleotides agree with TRBD2. The CDR3 has 17 residues. After removal of 6 bases from V and 4 bases from J, the junction contained 15 bases not matched to a gene. The germline V gene has CDR1 SGHTA and CDR2 FQGTGA. The DNA of the CDR3 is TGTGCCAGCAGTCGAGCCGATGCGGGACTACCTTACAATGAGCAGTTCTTC. As protein: CASSRADAGLPYNEQFF.

This clone showed up just once. The rearrangement joins TRBV19 to TRBJ1-1; 9 positions match TRBD1. V was clipped by 7 bases and J by 1 base; unmatched bases: 7. From germline, CDR1 is LNHDA and CDR2 SQIVND (reference sequence). The CDR3 sequence is 15 residues long. CDR3 DNA sequence: TGTGCCAGTACGGCACAGGGGGCGCAGAACACTGAAGCTTTCTTT. Amino acid sequence: CASTAQGAQNTEAFF.

The V call is TRBV5-4, the J call TRBJ1-1; 7 bases align to TRBD1. V lost 4 bases to trimming and J lost 2 bases; unmatched junction nucleotides: 17. This CDR3 spans 18 amino acids. Germline V gene lookup returns CDR1 SGHNT and CDR2 YYREEE (reference sequence). The CDR3 DNA reads as TGTGCCAGCAGCCCTAGGACAGGCCGGGGATTTCCCAACACTGAAGCTTTCTTT. The encoded protein is CASSPRTGRGFPNTEAFF.

The chain uses TRBV28 and TRBJ2-6; tentatively, D is TRBD1 (6 bases). CDR3 length: 17 residues. Germline loops: CDR1 MDHEN, CDR2 SYDVKM. V was clipped by 1 base and J by 0 bases, with 10 bases between them. The CDR3 coding sequence is TGTGCCAGCAGTTTATTCAGGGGAAGCTCTGGGGCCAACGTCCTGACTTTC. It encodes CASSLFRGSSGANVLTF.

The rearrangement links TRBV14 to TRBJ2-5, with 8 nucleotides matching TRBD1. Losses at the gene ends were 1 base for V and 5 bases for J; bases not matched to a gene: 9. Germline loops: CDR1 SGHDN, CDR2 FVKESK. The CDR3 is 16 residues long. CDR3 region: CASSQGGTGGLETQYF. Written as DNA, the CDR3 is TGTGCCAGCAGCCAAGGGGGAACAGGGGGATTGGAGACCCAGTACTTC.

This chain connects TRBV27 to TRBJ2-5; tentatively, D is TRBD1 or TRBD2 (5 bases each). Germline loops: CDR1 MNHEY, CDR2 SMNVEV (reference sequence). This CDR3 contains 13 residues. V was trimmed by 6 bases and J by 2 bases, leaving 10 bases between them. The CDR3 reads CASRRGLQETQYF. DNA for the CDR3: TGTGCCAGCAGGAGGGGATTACAAGAGACCCAGTACTTC.

This sequence joins TRBV4-1 and TRBJ2-5; 9 bases agree with TRBD2. Germline CDR1 MGHRA, CDR2 YSYEKL. Trimming cost V 4 bases and J 0 bases; bases outside gene matches: 15. CDR3 size: 19 residues. CDR3 sequence reads: CASSRKVSVTSGDQETQYF. CDR3 in DNA: TGCGCCAGCAGCCGAAAGGTTAGTGTGACTAGCGGAGACCAAGAGACCCAGTACTTC.

This sequence joins TRBV7-8 and TRBJ2-1; 11 bases match TRBD2. J lost 5 bases, V lost 5 bases, and 8 bases had no gene match. Per the germline V gene, CDR1 is SGHVS and CDR2 is FQNEAQ. The CDR3 covers 16 residues. The CDR3: CASSPRLAGPNNEQFF. CDR3 DNA: TGTGCCAGCAGCCCAAGACTAGCGGGACCTAACAATGAGCAGTTCTTC.

The V call is TRBV4-3, the J call TRBJ1-2; D is uncertain. This CDR3 has 15 amino acids. The germline V gene has CDR1 LGHNA and CDR2 YSLEER. V was shortened by 1 base and J by 4 bases, with 13 bases between the two germline ends. The CDR3 bases are TGCGCCAGCAGCCAAGGGGCCAGTTTTATCTATGGCTACACCTTC. As protein: CASSQGASFIYGYTF.

The chain uses TRBV7-9 and TRBJ1-1; D remains ambiguous. This CDR3 has 16 amino acids. Germline CDR1 reads SEHNR; CDR2 reads FQNEAQ (reference sequence). The V gene lost 1 base and the J gene lost 3 bases, with 15 bases spanning the gap. The CDR3 bases are TGTGCCAGCAGCTTAGTCTATGGGTTTATGGACACTGAAGCTTTCTTT. Encoded protein: CASSLVYGFMDTEAFF. The full variable domain, its missing parts supplied by reference TRBV7-9 and TRBJ1-1, is DTGVSQNPRHKITKRGQNVTFRCDPISEHNRLYWYRQTLGQGPEFLTYFQNEAQLEKSRLLSDRFSAERPKGSFSTLEIQRTEQGDSAMYLCASSLVYGFMDTEAFFGQGTRLTVV.

The V call is TRBV6-5, the J call TRBJ1-1, with no clear D. Germline V gene lookup returns CDR1 MNHEY and CDR2 SVGAGI. The CDR3 is 12 amino acids. Trimming left V 6 bases short and J 5 bases short, with 10 bases between. In nucleotides, the CDR3 is TGTGCCAGCAGCCGTATTGGTACTGAAGCTTTCTTT. As protein: CASSRIGTEAFF.

The CDR3 DNA follows: TGTGCCAGCAGCACGGCTGGAAACACCATATATTTT. Residues: CASSTAGNTIYF. The genes are TRBV21-1 and TRBJ1-3. TRBV21-1 is noted as a pseudogene. This CDR3 contains 12 residues.

V usage is TRBV9 and J usage is TRBJ1-5; weak D call: TRBD1 (6 bases). The V and J ends lost 7 bases and 4 bases respectively, with 9 bases between them. Germline V gene lookup returns CDR1 SGDLS and CDR2 YYNGEE. This CDR3 spans 12 amino acids. CDR3 sequence reads: CASGQGNQPQHF. The DNA for the CDR3 is TGTGCCAGCGGGCAGGGGAATCAGCCCCAGCATTTT.

The J gene is TRBJ1-5, the V gene TRBV6-4; 10 bases map to TRBD1. Germline V gives CDR1 MRHNA, CDR2 SNTAGT. The CDR3 contains 15 residues. Trimming cost V 3 bases and J 6 bases; bases outside gene matches: 5. The CDR3 sequence: CASSEGTGASQPQHF. The CDR3 bases are TGTGCCAGCAGTGAAGGGACAGGGGCCAGTCAGCCCCAGCATTTT.

This sequence joins TRBV5-4 and TRBJ2-1; 8 bases match TRBD2. The V gene end was trimmed by 0 bases and the J gene end by 2 bases; junction bases not matched to a gene: 1. The germline V gene has CDR1 SGHNT and CDR2 YYREEE (reference sequence). The CDR3 extends over 15 amino acids. CDR3 nucleotides: TGTGCCAGCAGCTTGGAACTAGCGGCCTACAATGAGCAGTTCTTC. This codes for CASSLELAAYNEQFF.

Of note for this clone: One end of the junction does not line up with germline, which may come from a read error. This sequence joins TRBV2 and TRBJ1-1; D not certain. Per the germline V gene, CDR1 is SNHLY and CDR2 is FYNNEI. The CDR3 totals 14 residues. DNA of the CDR3: TGTGCCAGCAGCGAAGGCCCGGTGAACACTGAAGCTTTCTTT. Translation: CASSEGPVNTEAFF.

J is TRBJ2-7 and V is TRBV7-2; TRBD2 matches 10 bases. The V segment lost 5 bases and the J segment 6 bases; nucleotides outside the gene matches: 13. This CDR3 has 16 residues. CDR1 is SGHTA and CDR2 is FQGNSA in the germline V gene. CDR3 DNA sequence: TGTGCCAGCAGCCAGAGGGGACTAGCGCCCCTCCCCGAGCAGTACTTC. It encodes CASSQRGLAPLPEQYF.

This clone was counted only a few times. This sequence joins TRBV5-1 and TRBJ1-2; the match to TRBD1 covers 9 bases. The CDR3 has 13 residues. J was trimmed by 7 bases and V by 4 bases; bases with no gene match: 5. The germline V gene has CDR1 SGHRS and CDR2 YFSETQ. The CDR3, as DNA: TGCGCCAGCAGCCCGGGACAGGGAAGTGGCTACACCTTC. It encodes CASSPGQGSGYTF. Looking up the rest from reference TRBV5-1 and TRBJ1-2 gives the full variable domain: KAGVTQTPRYLIKTRGQQVTLSCSPISGHRSVSWYQQTPGQGLQFLFEYFSETQRNKGNFPGRFSGRQFSNSRSEMNVSTLELGDSALYLCASSPGQGSGYTFGSGTRLTVV.

This clone was recorded many times. The gene calls are TRBV2 and TRBJ1-1; D is uncertain. CDR3 length: 13 amino acids. The germline gives CDR1 SNHLY, CDR2 FYNNEI. The V gene lost 6 bases and the J gene lost 4 bases, with 12 bases spanning the gap. The CDR3 reads CASRPPDSTEAFF. The CDR3 DNA follows: TGTGCCAGCAGACCCCCGGACTCCACTGAAGCTTTCTTT.

The rearrangement joins TRBV29-1 to TRBJ2-5, with D unclear. Looked up from germline, CDR1 is SQVTM and CDR2 is ANQGSEA. V shed 2 bases and J shed 4 bases, with 29 bases lying between them. This CDR3 is 19 amino acids long. CDR3 bases: TGCAGCGTTGAATATTTCGGCAATATAGCATTGGTTTCTCCAGAGACCCAGTACTTC. It encodes CSVEYFGNIALVSPETQYF.